This record covers a single T cell receptor beta chain. This sample stems from a study of blood T cell repertoires in COVID-19. As for the study in general: The United States, Italy and Spain were the sources of the acute and convalescent COVID-19 samples. Sources were T cells, B-cell-depleted T cells, or PBMCs; the material itself was cDNA or gDNA.

CDR3 length: 15 residues. In germline, CDR1 is SGHAT, CDR2 FQNNGV. V lost 1 base, J lost 7 bases, and 9 bases stayed unmatched. Followed over time, Seattle patients had been enrolled while infection was active. In the authors' workflow: By means of reference gene primer amplification, nucleated cell counts were estimated. Some clones are missing from TCRdb's copy, which holds only in-frame ones; the method was immunoSEQ multiplex PCR. V and J calls and clone size are given by that table; D and trimming were obtained from the DNA. The table has approximately 120,000 clones, about four fifths seen once.

The receptor's source is a man aged 25 to 40 with COVID-19, enrolled during active disease. The specimen was peripheral blood. V gene TRBV11-2 combines with J gene TRBJ2-7, with 8 nucleotides matching TRBD2. This chain's CDR3 is CASSLGGGLAREQYF. CDR3 nucleotides: TGTGCCAGCAGCTTAGGCGGGGGGCTTGCTAGGGAGCAGTACTTC. Full variable domain (rest looked up from reference TRBV11-2 and TRBJ2-7): EAGVAQSPRYKIIEKRQSVAFWCNPISGHATLYWYQQILGQGPKLLIQFQNNGVVDDSQLPKDRFSAERLKGVDSTLKIQPAKLEDSAVYLCASSLGGGLAREQYFGPGTRLTVT.